One sample yielded the 14 T cell receptor beta chains listed below, sequenced in a study of beta chain features in type 1 diabetes. Expressed TCRB transcripts were sequenced after all isolated RNA was converted to cDNA. Clones were read by immunoSEQ multiplex PCR, and TCRdb kept only the in-frame ones, dropping some. The sample includes about 220,000 clones, approximately 11% of them seen just once. Sequenced: central memory CD4+ T cells from blood. These receptors were collected from a young man in good health.

This clone was observed a few times. The chain couples TRBV6-6 to TRBJ1-2; the match to TRBD1 covers 12 bases. Germline CDR1 MNHNY, CDR2 SVGAGI (reference sequence). The junction had 9 bases not matched to a gene; V was cut back by 7 bases and J by 3 bases. The CDR3 runs to 16 residues. The CDR3 nucleotides are TGTGCCAGCACCCCGGGACAGGGGGCTGTTGACTATGGCTACACCTTC. This translates into CASTPGQGAVDYGYTF.

The chain has TRBV10-3 and TRBJ2-5; 11 nucleotides align to TRBD2. Germline lookup yields CDR1 ENHRY and CDR2 SYGVKD. The CDR3 is made up of 18 amino acids. After removal of 0 bases from V and 3 bases from J, the junction contained 9 bases not matched to a gene. Here the CDR3 reads CAISESGTGTSGEETQYF. As DNA, the CDR3 is TGTGCCATCAGTGAGTCTGGGACCGGGACTAGCGGAGAAGAGACCCAGTACTTC.

The V and J genes are TRBV6-5 and TRBJ2-7; D uncertain. CDR3 length: 13 residues. Looked up from germline, CDR1 is MNHEY and CDR2 is SVGAGI. Trimming stripped 0 bases from V and 3 bases from J, with 6 bases between. Here the CDR3 reads CASSYSKDYEQYF. The DNA for the CDR3 is TGTGCCAGCAGTTACTCGAAAGACTACGAGCAGTACTTC.

In this sample, this clone turned up a few times. This sequence joins TRBV28 and TRBJ2-7; possibly TRBD1 for D (5 bases). CDR1 and CDR2 from the germline V gene are MDHEN and SYDVKM. V lost 2 bases to trimming and J lost 3 bases, with 17 bases between them. This CDR3 comprises 16 residues. CDR3 in DNA: TGTGCCAGCAGTTTAGTCGTCTGGTCCGGACACTACGAGCAGTACTTC. It specifies CASSLVVWSGHYEQYF.

V usage is TRBV4-1 and J usage is TRBJ2-7; a possible D gene is TRBD2 (6 bases). CDR1 and CDR2 from the germline V gene are MGHRA and YSYEKL. The CDR3 runs 16 residues. With 1 base removed from V and 9 bases from J, the gap between germline ends came to 22 bases. The CDR3 bases are TGCGCCAGCAGCCAAGGTTTCAGGGACTCTAAGCTGTTGCAGTACTTC. Amino acids: CASSQGFRDSKLLQYF.

The J gene is TRBJ2-1, the V gene TRBV5-1; tentative D call: TRBD1 (7 bases). V lost 3 bases to trimming and J lost 0 bases, with 13 bases between them. The CDR3 has 16 residues. CDR1 and CDR2 (germline): SGHRS, YFSETQ. The DNA for the CDR3 is TGCGCCAGCAGCTCCCAGGGGGGCCTCTCCTACAATGAGCAGTTCTTC. Amino acids: CASSSQGGLSYNEQFF.

The chain couples TRBV11-2 to TRBJ2-5; D might be TRBD1 (5 bases). CDR3 size: 16 residues. V lost 0 bases, J lost 5 bases, and 16 bases lay in between. In germline, CDR1 is SGHAT, CDR2 FQNNGV. The CDR3 protein is CASSLDSRQGLETQYF. For the CDR3, the DNA is TGTGCCAGCAGCTTAGATTCACGGCAGGGCCTTGAGACCCAGTACTTC.

This clone has just a few counts. V is TRBV15 and J is TRBJ2-1; TRBD2 aligns across 9 bases. Germline lookup yields CDR1 LNHNV and CDR2 YYDKDF (reference sequence). J gave up 10 bases and V 8 bases, and 6 bases lay outside the gene matches. CDR3 length equals 12 residues. CDR3 sequence (DNA): TGTGCCACCGATGCGCGGGAGGGCGAGCAGTTCTTC. Amino acids: CATDAREGEQFF.

This clone was counted between two and nine times. The chain links TRBV14 to TRBJ1-1, with unresolved D. Germline assignment: CDR1 SGHDN and CDR2 FVKESK. There are 16 residues in the CDR3. V lost 1 base, J lost 1 base, and 13 bases lay in between. CDR3 DNA sequence: TGTGCCAGCAGCCAAGCGGGCGGCAGGTCGAACACTGAAGCTTTCTTT. It yields the protein CASSQAGGRSNTEAFF.

This clone was seen only a few times. The chain uses TRBV18 and TRBJ2-3; possibly TRBD1 for D (5 bases). With 3 bases removed from V and 1 base from J, the gap between germline ends came to 8 bases. The CDR3 runs 14 residues. CDR1 and CDR2 (germline): KGHSH, LQKENI. The CDR3 DNA sequence: TGTGCCAGCTCACCCTTGACAGGCACAGATACGCAGTATTTT. Translation: CASSPLTGTDTQYF.

The genes are TRBV30 and TRBJ2-7, with D perhaps given as TRBD1 or TRBD2 (5 bases each). V was pared by 4 bases and J by 6 bases, with 16 bases between. This CDR3 has 13 amino acids. Per the germline V gene, CDR1 is GTSNPN and CDR2 is SVGIG (reference sequence). The CDR3 sequence: CAWTGRGEGEQYF. The CDR3 DNA is TGTGCCTGGACGGGTAGGGGAGAGGGCGAGCAGTACTTC.

J is TRBJ1-5 and V is TRBV6-5; D is unclear. The CDR3 is made up of 13 amino acids. V was pared by 5 bases and J by 7 bases, with 12 bases between. Germline loops: CDR1 MNHEY, CDR2 SVGAGI. CDR3 region: CASSTGGGQPQHF. DNA of the CDR3: TGTGCCAGCAGTACGGGAGGAGGGCAGCCCCAGCATTTT.

The chain links TRBV6-1 to TRBJ1-2; 8 nucleotides line up with TRBD1. This CDR3 region has 15 residues. The V and J ends lost 5 bases and 3 bases, in that order; junction bases with no gene match: 8. The germline V gene has CDR1 MNHNS and CDR2 SASEGT. CDR3 residues: CASSSPGQGHYGYTF. The DNA for the CDR3 is TGTGCCAGCAGTTCCCCAGGACAGGGCCACTATGGCTACACCTTC.

The V and J genes are TRBV19 and TRBJ2-7; the D is unclear. V lost 4 bases to trimming and J lost 6 bases, with 13 bases between them. Germline CDR1 LNHDA, CDR2 SQIVND (reference sequence). The length of the CDR3 is 13 residues. The CDR3 DNA follows: TGTGCCAGTAGTACACCAGGATTCGGCGAGCAGTACTTC. The encoded protein is CASSTPGFGEQYF. Together with reference TRBV19 and TRBJ2-7, the CDR3 gives the full variable domain: DGGITQSPKYLFRKEGQNVTLSCEQNLNHDAMYWYRQDPGQGLRLIYYSQIVNDFQKGDIAEGYSVSREKKESFPLTVTSAQKNPTAFYLCASSTPGFGEQYFGPGTRLTVT.